These T cell receptor beta chains were read from a single sample in a study of cytomegalovirus exposure and HLA in healthy donors. Assay used: immunoSEQ multiplex PCR; TCRdb lists only in-frame clones, some missing. The sample carries some 120,000 clones, approximately 95% recorded once. Sequenced sample: PBMCs. These receptor sequences come from a man younger than 30 in good health and CMV-seronegative. CDR3s include the opening cysteine and the closing phenylalanine or tryptophan. Fields, in order: CDR3 protein, V gene.

CSVEIAAPPNEQFF,TRBV29-1
CASSTSTGASGANVLTF,TRBV27
CASSLWGAEAFF,TRBV11-2
CASSHSTSTDTQYF,TRBV4-3
CASSLRGLYNEQFF,TRBV27
CASRETGALYEQYF,TRBV2
CASSVGGSSVGDEQFF,TRBV9
CASSRLWVAGDGEQFF,TRBV4-1
CASSPPVDFGDRGFYGYTF,TRBV4-3
CASSLAAAGEVRDTQYF,TRBV7-8
CASSQDRLAGAETQYF,TRBV4-3
CASSQGGSLANYGYTF,TRBV4-2
CASSIGQTTEAFF,TRBV28
CASSRRTHSYNEQFF,TRBV6-5
CATQGVGYTF,TRBV28
CASSLSADRGAEAFF,TRBV5-6
CASSPRQGIRTEAFF,TRBV5-4
CASSQGWVSGIGNEQFF,TRBV4-3
CASSTRGDTEAFF,TRBV9
CASTTLLVWDTQYF,TRBV7-9
CASSVVGQGEAGEQFF,TRBV9
CASSMGGEETQYF,TRBV19
CASSYGLAGAAGELFF,TRBV5-6
CASSLLRTGMYGYTF,TRBV28
CASRLSAGSNQPQHF,TRBV7-2
CASSREDRGYAGELFF,TRBV7-2
CSVEGQANYEQYF,TRBV29-1
CASSTSGRANRELFF,TRBV9
CASSLQANYEQYF,TRBV11-1
CASSLARDSPTDTQYF,TRBV5-1
CASSSGTPWENIQYF,TRBV7-9
CASSLGGSYGYTF,TRBV27